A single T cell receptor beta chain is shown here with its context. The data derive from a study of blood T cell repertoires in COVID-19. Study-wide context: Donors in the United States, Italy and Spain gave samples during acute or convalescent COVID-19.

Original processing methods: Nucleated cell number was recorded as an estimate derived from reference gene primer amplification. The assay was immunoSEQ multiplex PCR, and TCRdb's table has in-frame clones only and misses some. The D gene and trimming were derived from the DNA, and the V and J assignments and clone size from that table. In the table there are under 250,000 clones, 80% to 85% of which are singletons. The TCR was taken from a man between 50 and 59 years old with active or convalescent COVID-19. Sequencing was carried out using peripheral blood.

The CDR3 DNA sequence: TGTGCCAGCAGTCCCCGGCCCTCCCCGGGGGAAAAACTGTTTTTT. Protein: CASSPRPSPGEKLFF. The J gene is TRBJ1-4, the V gene TRBV28; D gene ambiguous. Germline lookup yields CDR1 MDHEN and CDR2 SYDVKM. Trimming shortened V by 5 bases and J by 8 bases, and 18 bases separated the two germline ends. The CDR3 is 15 residues long.